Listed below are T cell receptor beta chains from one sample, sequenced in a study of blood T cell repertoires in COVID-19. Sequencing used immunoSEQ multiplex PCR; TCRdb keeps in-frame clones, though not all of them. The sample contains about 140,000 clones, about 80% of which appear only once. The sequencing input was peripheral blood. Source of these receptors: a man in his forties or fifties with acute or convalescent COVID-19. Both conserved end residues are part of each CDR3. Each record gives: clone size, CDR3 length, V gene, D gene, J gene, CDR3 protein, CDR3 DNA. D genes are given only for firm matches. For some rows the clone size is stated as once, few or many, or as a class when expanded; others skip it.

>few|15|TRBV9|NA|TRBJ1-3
CASSDKGGPGNTIYF
TGTGCCAGCAGCGACAAGGGAGGACCTGGAAACACCATATATTTT
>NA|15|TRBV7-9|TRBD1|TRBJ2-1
CASSPRGGPTNEQFF
TGTGCCAGCAGCCCTCGAGGGGGCCCAACAAATGAGCAGTTCTTC
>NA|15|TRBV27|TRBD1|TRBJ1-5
CASSPFDRANQPQHF
TGTGCCAGCTCTCCCTTCGACAGGGCCAATCAGCCCCAGCATTTT
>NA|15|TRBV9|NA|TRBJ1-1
CASSVGPGALTEAFF
TGTGCCAGCAGCGTAGGTCCAGGGGCGCTTACTGAAGCTTTCTTT
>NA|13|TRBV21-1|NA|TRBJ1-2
CASSKFVSNGYTF
TGTGCCAGCAGCAAATTCGTCAGTAATGGCTACACCTTC
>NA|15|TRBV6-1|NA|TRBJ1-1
CASSEEVGIYTEAFF
TGTGCCAGCAGTGAAGAGGTGGGCATATACACTGAAGCTTTCTTT
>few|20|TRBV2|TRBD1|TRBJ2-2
CASSEFGTGVSVPGAGELFF
TGTGCCAGCAGTGAATTTGGGACAGGGGTGTCCGTCCCGGGGGCCGGGGAGCTGTTTTTT
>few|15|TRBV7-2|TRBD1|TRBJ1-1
CASSLSGTGTTEAFF
TGTGCCAGCAGCTTATCGGGGACAGGGACCACTGAAGCTTTCTTT
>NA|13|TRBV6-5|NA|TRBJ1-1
CASSPHRDTEAFF
TGTGCCAGCAGTCCGCACAGGGACACTGAAGCTTTCTTT
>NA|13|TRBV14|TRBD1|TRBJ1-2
CASSQYRGLGYTF
TGTGCCAGCAGCCAATACAGGGGGTTGGGCTACACCTTC
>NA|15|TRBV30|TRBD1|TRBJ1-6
CAWRGGGQGRSPLHF
TGTGCCTGGAGAGGTGGGGGACAGGGGAGGTCACCCCTCCACTTT
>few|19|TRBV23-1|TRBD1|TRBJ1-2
CASSPEGTGFPIPNYGYTF
TGCGCCAGCAGTCCCGAGGGGACAGGGTTTCCTATACCTAACTATGGCTACACCTTC
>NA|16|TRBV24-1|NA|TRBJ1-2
CATSDYKQGAGYGYTF
TGTGCCACCAGTGACTATAAACAGGGTGCAGGGTATGGCTACACCTTC
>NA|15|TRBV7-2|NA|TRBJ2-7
CASSLGGHHSYEQYF
TGTGCCAGCAGCTTAGGGGGCCACCACTCCTACGAGCAGTACTTC
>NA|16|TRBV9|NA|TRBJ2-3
CASSVAVPGSTDTQYF
TGTGCCAGCAGCGTAGCCGTTCCGGGAAGCACAGATACGCAGTATTTT
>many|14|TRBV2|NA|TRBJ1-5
CASTELGSNQPQHF
TGTGCCAGCACCGAACTTGGTAGCAATCAGCCCCAGCATTTT
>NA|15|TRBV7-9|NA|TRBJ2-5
CASSPYGGRQETQYF
TGTGCCAGCAGCCCTTACGGGGGGCGGCAAGAGACCCAGTACTTC
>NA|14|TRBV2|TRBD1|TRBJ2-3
CASSRDRGTDTQYF
TGTGCCAGCAGCCGGGACAGGGGGACAGATACGCAGTATTTT
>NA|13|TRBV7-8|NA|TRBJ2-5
CASSLGQQETQYF
TGTGCCAGCAGCTTAGGACAGCAAGAGACCCAGTACTTC
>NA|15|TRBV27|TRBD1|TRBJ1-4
CASSVQGATNEKLFF
TGTGCCAGCAGTGTACAGGGGGCGACTAATGAAAAACTGTTTTTT
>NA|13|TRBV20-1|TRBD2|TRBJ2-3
CSASGRGGDTQYF
TGCAGTGCAAGTGGGCGCGGGGGGGATACGCAGTATTTT
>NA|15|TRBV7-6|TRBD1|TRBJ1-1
CASSSATGLDTEAFF
TGTGCCAGCAGCTCCGCGACAGGGTTGGACACTGAAGCTTTCTTT